This T cell receptor (beta chain) was recovered during a study of beta chain features in type 1 diabetes. The investigators reverse transcribed all of the isolated RNA, so they sequenced expressed TCRB transcripts. Deep immunoSEQ sequencing covered naive, central memory and regulatory T cell samples. The data were produced by immunoSEQ multiplex PCR, yet TCRdb's version contains in-frame clones alone and is incomplete. The table records some 230,000 clones, over 9.5% of them present only once. With 0 bases removed from V and 1 base from J, the gap between germline ends came to 4 bases. CDR1 is MGHRA and CDR2 is YSYEKL in the germline V gene. This CDR3 is built from 14 residues.

This rearrangement joins TRBV4-1 to TRBJ2-1; D is undetermined. This sequence was found in a woman younger than 35 in good health. Material for sequencing was naive CD4+ T cells from blood. This CDR3 is CASSQDLSYNEQFF. Here the CDR3 DNA reads TGCGCCAGCAGCCAAGATCTATCCTACAATGAGCAGTTCTTC.